This paragraph covers one T cell receptor beta chain sequence. These data come from a study of shared clonotypes between healthy human individuals. This CDR3 has 15 amino acids. The V end lost 5 bases, the J end lost 2 bases, and 15 bases lay between the germline ends. Germline CDR1 and CDR2: MDHEN and SYDVKM. Clones were read by immunoSEQ multiplex PCR, and TCRdb kept only the in-frame ones, dropping some. The table includes 1,100,000 or so clones, approximately 80% detected once. The receptor was derived from a man younger than 30 in good health. Some clones in this sample may be carry-over from other donors' samples. The gene calls are TRBV28 and TRBJ1-2, with D tentatively TRBD1 (6 bases). Material for sequencing was memory CD4+ T cells from PBMCs. Described subset: CD45RA-negative fraction. This chain's CDR3 is CASSTWQGTNYGYTF. The CDR3 DNA sequence: TGTGCCAGCAGTACGTGGCAGGGGACGAACTATGGCTACACCTTC.